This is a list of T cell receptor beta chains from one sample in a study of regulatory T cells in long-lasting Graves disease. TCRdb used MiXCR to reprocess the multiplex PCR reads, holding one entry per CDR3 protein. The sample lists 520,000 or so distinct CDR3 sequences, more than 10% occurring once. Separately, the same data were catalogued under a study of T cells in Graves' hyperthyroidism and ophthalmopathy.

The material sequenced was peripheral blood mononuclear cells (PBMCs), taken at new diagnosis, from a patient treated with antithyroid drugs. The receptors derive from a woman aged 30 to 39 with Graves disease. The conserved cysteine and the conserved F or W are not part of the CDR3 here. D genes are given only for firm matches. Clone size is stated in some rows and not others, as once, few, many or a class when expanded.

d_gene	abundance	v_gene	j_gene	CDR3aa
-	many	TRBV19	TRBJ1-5	ASSMWTASNQPQH
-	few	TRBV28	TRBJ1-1	ASSLITVNTEAF
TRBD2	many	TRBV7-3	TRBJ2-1	ASSLTSGTSGRNRGNEQF
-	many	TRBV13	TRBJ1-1	ASSRDLLTEAF
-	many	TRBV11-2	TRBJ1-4	ASSARTAPEEKLF
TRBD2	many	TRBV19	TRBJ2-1	ASSSSGRGYNEQF
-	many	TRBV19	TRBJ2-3	ASEDRTTDTQY
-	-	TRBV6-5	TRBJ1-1	ASSYRRGDPHWNIEAF
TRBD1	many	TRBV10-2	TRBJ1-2	ASRKGTGGNYGYT
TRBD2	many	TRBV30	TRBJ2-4	AWSAKAGTLAKNIQY
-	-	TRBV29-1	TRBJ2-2	SVWTANTGELF
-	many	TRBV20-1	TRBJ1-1	SARDGNTEAF
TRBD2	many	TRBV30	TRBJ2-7	AWSKGTSYEQY
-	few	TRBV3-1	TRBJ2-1	ASSPGISVAYNEQF
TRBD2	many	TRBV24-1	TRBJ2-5	ATSLAGTHGETQY
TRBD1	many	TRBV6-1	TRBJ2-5	AATHRGRETQY
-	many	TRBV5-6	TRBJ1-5	ASSSGTSSQPQH
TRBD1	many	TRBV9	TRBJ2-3	ASRKGQQLTDTQY
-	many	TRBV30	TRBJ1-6	AWSVIGEGESPLH
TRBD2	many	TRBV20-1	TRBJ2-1	SAKHGGSNEQF
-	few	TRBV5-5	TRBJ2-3	ASSPRDSHDTQY
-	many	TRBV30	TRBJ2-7	AWSLSLDYEQY
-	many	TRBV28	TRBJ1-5	ASRMDSSNQPQH
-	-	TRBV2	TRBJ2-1	ASSELALIHNEQF
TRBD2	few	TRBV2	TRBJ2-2	AARREQVSGELF
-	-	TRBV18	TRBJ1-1	ASSPLTGEGSEAS
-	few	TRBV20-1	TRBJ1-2	SALRRDYGYT
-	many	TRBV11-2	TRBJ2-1	ASSLVLETEQF
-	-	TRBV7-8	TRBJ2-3	ASSHKLYTQY
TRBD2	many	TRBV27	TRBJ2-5	ASSPPGLAGETQY
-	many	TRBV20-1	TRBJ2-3	SASFNQPLALTDTQY
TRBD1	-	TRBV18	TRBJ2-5	ASSPILGTGPQETQY
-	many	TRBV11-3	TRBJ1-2	ASSLGHDYGYT
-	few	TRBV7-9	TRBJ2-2	ASWKARNTGELF
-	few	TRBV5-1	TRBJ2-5	ASTGQLQETQY
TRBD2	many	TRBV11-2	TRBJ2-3	ASSPPPLAGDTQY
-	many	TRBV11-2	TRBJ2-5	ASSLEKGGADQETQY
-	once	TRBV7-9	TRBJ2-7	ASSSSTDRRIYEQY
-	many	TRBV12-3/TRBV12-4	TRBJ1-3	ASSLVRESGNTIY
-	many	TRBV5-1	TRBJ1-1	ASSLGQSTEAF
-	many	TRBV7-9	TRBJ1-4	ASSSLHQRPEKLF
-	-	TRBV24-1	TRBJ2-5	ATSDFSPDQETQY
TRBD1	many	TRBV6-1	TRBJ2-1	ASSGDRGGNEQF
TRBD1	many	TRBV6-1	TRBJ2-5	ASRGGQGGETQY
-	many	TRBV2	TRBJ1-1	ASNLRTDTEAF
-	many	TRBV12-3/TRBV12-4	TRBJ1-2	AILYLDRDNYGYT
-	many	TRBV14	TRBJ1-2	ASSHNQGYGYT
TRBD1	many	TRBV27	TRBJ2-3	ASSQNAGGGMGTDTQY
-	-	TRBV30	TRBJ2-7	AWSAGDYEQY